The clone carrying this T cell receptor beta chain was recorded only once. Its specificity is unknown. Only in-frame clones appear in the TCRdb table, and some are missing; sequencing was by immunoSEQ multiplex PCR. The sample lists about 58,000 clones, around 93% occurring once. This sample was included in a study of PD-1 blockade in classical Hodgkin lymphoma. At the level of the study: Nivolumab dosed at 3 mg/kg went to patients intravenously every 2 weeks.

General observations from the study: For complete responders, baseline diversity was comparable to that of newly diagnosed patients.

This CDR3 contains 18 residues. The V end lost 5 bases, the J end lost 0 bases, and 22 bases lay between the germline ends. Germline V lookup: CDR1 LNHNV, CDR2 YYDKDF (reference sequence). With no exception, relapse followed autologous stem cell transplantation in all patients, and brentuximab vedotin exposure varied. The receptor was isolated from a human donor with classical Hodgkin lymphoma. The sequencing used peripheral blood mononuclear cells (PBMCs), collected before the second cycle of nivolumab. This chain links TRBV15 with TRBJ1-1, with D perhaps matching TRBD1 (5 bases). DNA for the CDR3: TGTGCCACCAGCGGGGACGGTCGGAGGGTAGCCATGAACACTGAAGCTTTCTTT. The encoded protein is CATSGDGRRVAMNTEAFF.